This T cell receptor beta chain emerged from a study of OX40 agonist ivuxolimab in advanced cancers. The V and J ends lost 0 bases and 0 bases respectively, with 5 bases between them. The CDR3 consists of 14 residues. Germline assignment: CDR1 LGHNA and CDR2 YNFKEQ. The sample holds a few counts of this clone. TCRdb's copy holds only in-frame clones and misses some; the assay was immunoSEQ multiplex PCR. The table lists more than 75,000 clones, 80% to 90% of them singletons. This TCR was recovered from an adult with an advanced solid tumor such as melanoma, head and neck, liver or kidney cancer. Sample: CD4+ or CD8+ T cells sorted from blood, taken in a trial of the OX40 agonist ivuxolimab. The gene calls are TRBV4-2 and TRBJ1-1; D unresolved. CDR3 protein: CASSQDLLNTEAFF. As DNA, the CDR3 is TGTGCCAGCAGCCAAGATCTCCTGAACACTGAAGCTTTCTTT.